This entry concerns a single T cell receptor (beta chain). This clone has only one observation. Which antigen it targets is not known. Qualities for individual bases were not recorded, and no much larger clone is one base off. TCR beta libraries were generated from genomic DNA with the immunoSEQ kit, following the manufacturer's recommendations. For library preparation, a first multiplex PCR was performed with proprietary primers, followed by a second PCR in which unique barcodes were added, and bead cleanups were performed after each round. Each sample batch included a kit-provided positive control reaction and a negative control reaction. The final libraries underwent checking on an Agilent 4200 TapeStation D1000 ScreenTape, volumetric pooling, and quantification by qPCR. Sequencing ran on an Illumina NextSeq500 with a MidOutput 150-cycle cartridge, using 156 Read1 and 15 Index1 cycles with kit custom primers. The pooled library was loaded at approximately 0.95 pM with around 20% PhiX control spiked in. On the authors' methods: The vendor-processed data were analyzed in R, and a clonotype was defined as all T cells that share the same CDR3 nucleotide sequence. For clone abundance analyses, frequencies were normalized to the 10,000 most abundant clones per sample. Public T cell clones, which averaged fewer than five per sample, were removed prior to analysis. Tumor-enriched and baseline blood-enriched clonotypes were defined by at least a 32-fold difference in abundance between compartments. A beta-binomial differential abundance model was used to identify clonotypes that expanded or contracted between blood time points. Similarity between tumor and blood repertoires was quantified using the Baroni-Urbani and Buser coefficient, and groups were compared with two-tailed Wilcoxon tests in R. In its TCRdb copy, this immuneACCESS table keeps in-frame sequences only and misses some clones. Where compared with another copy, unresolved V genes explain less than half of these, and the others have no known cause. V and J calls and clone size are those listed in that table; D and trimming were worked out from the DNA. This sample comprises approximately 100,000 clones, 80% to 90% of them detected only once. The top ten clonotypes cover approximately 8.1% of the sample.

The data belong to a study of radiation and T cells in renal cell carcinoma (dated by TCRdb to 2018 to 2021). Context from the whole study: Samples came from a clinical trial, in which primary renal cell carcinomas received 15 Gy stereotactic body radiation therapy followed by nephrectomy 4 weeks later. In total, about 50 samples, comprising 26 tumors and approximately 27 peripheral blood samples, were subjected to TCR beta sequencing. Across all 50 or so samples, under 4,500,000 unique CDR3 nucleotide sequences, encoding 2,658,974 unique CDR3 amino acid sequences, were identified. Paper-wide results and their limitations: Blood repertoire dynamics were not followed beyond 4 weeks after treatment. Because the trial had a single-armed design, the trial could not examine how radiation dose or scheduling affected the TCR repertoire. Because no pretreatment tumor biopsies were available, whether clonotypes were present in the tumor at baseline could not be determined. In blood, the top tumor clonotypes increased between baseline and 2 weeks post-radiation and then shrank by 4 weeks, which suggests that tumor-resident clones expanded only transiently.

Taken with the paper, the label for time point translates to: baseline pretreatment blood. The treatment or condition label of this sample denotes: 15 Gy SBRT to primary tumor, nephrectomy 4 weeks later. To track tumor-enriched clonotypes, serial peripheral blood was sampled from radiation-treated patients at baseline and at 2 weeks and 4 weeks after SBRT. Renal cell carcinoma with clear cell pathology was present in all patients. Genomic DNA for TCR sequencing was prepared using the QIAamp DNA Blood Mini Kit (Qiagen). Only samples passing all quality control checks were included in the analyses. Reading the germline V gene gives CDR1 SGHTA and CDR2 FQGNSA. Its CDR3 holds 16 amino acids, cysteine through phenylalanine. The sequence is cut down to CDR3 DNA, 48 bases in frame from base 1. V and J lose 7 bases and 9 bases, and a span of 22 bases separates them.

The source was blood, collected from a patient whose treatment included radiotherapy and nephrectomy. The clonotype comes from a man aged 50-59 years with renal cell carcinoma. The chain couples TRBV7-2 to TRBJ1-6; possibly the D gene is TRBD1, per 6 matching bases. The CDR3 here reads CASTSSGAAGISPLHF. Here is the DNA: TGTGCCAGCACCTCCTCAGGGGCGGCAGGGATTTCACCCCTCCACTTT.